This T cell receptor (beta chain) was documented in a study of identical twins. TCRdb fed the 5' RACE reads into MiXCR, producing one record per CDR3 protein. Altogether hundreds of thousands of distinct CDR3 sequences are present, 8.6% being singletons, with the ten largest covering around 0.95%. The trim removed 4 bases at V and 3 bases at J, leaving 4 bases unmatched. The length of the CDR3 is 14 residues. Germline loops: CDR1 KGHSY, CDR2 FQNENV. This clonotype was detected many times. This same sample was also part of a study on yellow fever vaccine responses in identical twins.

V and J are TRBV16 and TRBJ2-7; TRBD1 matches at 9 bases. The source material was PBMCs. The sequence was obtained from a woman between 18 and 30 years old in good health. The CDR3 DNA is TGTGCCAGCAGCCCCTGGGACAGGGACTACGAGCAGTACTTC. Translated, it gives CASSPWDRDYEQYF.